This T cell receptor (beta chain) was sequenced during a study of T cell responses to AZD1222 COVID-19 vaccine. Produced via immunoSEQ multiplex PCR; TCRdb's table is partial and in-frame only. The data contain approximately 150,000 clones, 90% to 95% of them singletons. The sample here was peripheral blood, taken on day 0 of AZD1222 vaccination. The source of this sequence is an adult in good health.

The CDR3 coding sequence is TGTGCCACCAGTGACCCGAGCGGGAGCGCAGAGACCCAGTACTTC. It yields the protein CATSDPSGSAETQYF. The V and J genes are TRBV24-1 and TRBJ2-5; 8 nucleotides agree with TRBD2. The length of the CDR3 is 15 residues. Germline CDR1 and CDR2: KGHDR and SFDVKD. V gave up 4 bases and J gave up 4 bases; unmatched junction bases: 7.